Listed here are 21 T cell receptor beta chains from one sample, sequenced in a study of Ad26.COV2.S vaccination and SARS-CoV-2 variants (dated by TCRdb to 2020 to 2023). The library was built by means of the immunoSEQ multiplex PCR assay. In TCRdb, the immuneACCESS table is reduced to in-frame sequences with V and J assigned. These tables do not hold every clone; where another copy was compared, an unresolved V gene accounts for under half, and the others remain unexplained. This sample holds roughly 410,000 clones; under 90% were observed only once. 7% to 9.5% of the sample goes to the ten largest clones. The sample's treatment or condition label is to be understood as: roughly 20 received Ad26.COV2.S at low or high dose, single or two shots; about five received placebo; per-sample allocation not given. For vaccine and placebo recipients, repertoires were sequenced using samples collected on day 63 after the first injection.

The sequencing here drew on peripheral blood, taken in a trial of Ad26.COV2.S vaccine versus placebo. These receptors all come from a person between 18 and 65 years old who received the Ad26.COV2.S COVID-19 vaccine or a placebo.

The rearrangement links TRBV11-3 to TRBJ1-1; tentative D call: TRBD1 (6 bases). Trimming removed 0 bases at V and 3 bases at J, with 14 bases between. The germline gives CDR1 SGHNT, CDR2 YENEEA. CDR3 size: 16 residues. In nucleotides, the CDR3 is TGTGCCAGCAGCTTAGACGGTACAGGGACGGACACTGAAGCTTTCTTT. It encodes CASSLDGTGTDTEAFF.

This rearrangement joins TRBV20-1 to TRBJ2-5, with D perhaps TRBD1 (6 bases). The CDR3 spans 11 residues. The germline V gene encodes CDR1 DFQATT and CDR2 SNEGSKA (reference sequence). Trimming removed 6 bases from V and 6 bases from J, with 11 bases in between. The CDR3 loop reads CSANRAQTQYF. For the CDR3, the DNA is TGCAGTGCGAACAGGGCCCAGACCCAGTACTTC.

CDR3 protein: CASSTSSGGVYEQYF. The CDR3 coding sequence is TGTGCCAGCAGTACATCGAGCGGGGGGGTGTACGAGCAGTACTTC. The chain employs TRBV5-4 and TRBJ2-7, with 10 positions matching TRBD2. Germline assignment: CDR1 SGHNT and CDR2 YYREEE (reference sequence). The CDR3 contains 15 residues. Unmatched junction bases numbered 9, after V lost 5 bases and J lost 4 bases.

The chain is built from TRBV6-5 and TRBJ1-2; 8 bases fit TRBD1. V gave up 5 bases and J gave up 3 bases; unmatched junction bases: 5. Germline assignment: CDR1 MNHEY and CDR2 SVGAGI. This CDR3 region has 14 residues. The CDR3 DNA sequence: TGTGCCAGCAGTCCGACAGGGGCGGACTATGGCTACACCTTC. Its translation is CASSPTGADYGYTF.

On this clone: The sample contains more than one DNA sequence encoding this CDR3. The chain carries TRBV18 and TRBJ1-2, with D unresolved. V was trimmed by 3 bases and J by 5 bases, leaving 10 bases between them. This CDR3 comprises 13 residues. Germline values: CDR1 KGHSH, CDR2 LQKENI. CDR3 nucleotides: TGTGCCAGCTCACCGCCTGGAGGGTATGGCTACACCTTC. Translating it yields CASSPPGGYGYTF.

The chain links TRBV19 to TRBJ2-7; either TRBD1 or TRBD2 may supply D (5 bases each). Between the trimmed V and J ends, which lost 5 bases and 7 bases, there was a span of 15 bases. This CDR3 is built from 13 residues. From germline, CDR1 is LNHDA and CDR2 SQIVND (reference sequence). DNA of the CDR3: TGTGCCAGTAGTCCGGGGACCCCCGGGGAGCAGTACTTC. It is translated as CASSPGTPGEQYF.

This clone was seen a single time. The rearrangement joins TRBV4-1 to TRBJ2-7; the D is unclear. CDR3 length equals 14 residues. The germline V gene encodes CDR1 MGHRA and CDR2 YSYEKL. With 4 bases removed from V and 2 bases from J, the gap between germline ends came to 12 bases. The CDR3 DNA reads TGCGCCAGCAGCCGGGCGGACCTCGCCTACGAGCAGTACTTC. Protein: CASSRADLAYEQYF.

This clone appeared a single time. The gene calls are TRBV29-1 and TRBJ2-5; D uncertain. Deletions cut 6 bases from V and 2 bases from J, with 7 bases between. The germline gives CDR1 SQVTM, CDR2 ANQGSEA. The CDR3 is 11 residues long. The CDR3 is CSVGTQETQYF. The CDR3 DNA is TGCAGCGTGGGAACGCAAGAGACCCAGTACTTC.

This chain joins TRBV5-6 and TRBJ2-1; D is perhaps TRBD2 (6 bases). V dropped 4 bases and J dropped 4 bases, with 12 bases sitting between them. The CDR3 extends over 14 amino acids. CDR1 is SGHDT, CDR2 YYEEEE, per germline. The CDR3 DNA sequence: TGTGCCAGCAGCCAGGGACTCCTATACAATGAGCAGTTCTTC. It encodes CASSQGLLYNEQFF.

The chain carries TRBV7-9 and TRBJ2-1; TRBD1 agrees at 8 bases. Germline values: CDR1 SEHNR, CDR2 FQNEAQ (reference sequence). The CDR3 loop spans 17 amino acids. With 2 bases clipped from V and 0 bases from J, the junction kept 6 bases outside the gene matches. The CDR3 DNA sequence: TGTGCCAGCAGCTTAAGGACAGGGCGCAGCTCCTACAATGAGCAGTTCTTC. Translated, it gives CASSLRTGRSSYNEQFF.

This clone was counted only a few times. V is TRBV10-3 and J is TRBJ1-2; 7 bases are a match to TRBD1. CDR1 and CDR2 (germline): ENHRY, SYGVKD. The CDR3 is 14 amino acids. V was clipped by 6 bases and J by 3 bases; unmatched bases: 7. CDR3 DNA sequence: TGTGCCATCAGCGGGACAGCCCTGTACTATGGCTACACCTTC. It encodes CAISGTALYYGYTF.

The V call is TRBV12-3 or TRBV12-4, the J call TRBJ1-1; D not certain. Deletions cut 2 bases from V and 7 bases from J, with 11 bases between. The CDR3 spans 13 residues. CDR3 amino acids: CASSLQWEDEAFF. CDR3 DNA: TGTGCCAGCAGTTTACAGTGGGAGGATGAAGCTTTCTTT.

The V gene is TRBV27, the J gene TRBJ1-2; D is undetermined. Per germline, CDR1 MNHEY and CDR2 SMNVEV (reference sequence). V lost 5 bases and J lost 0, with 13 bases in between. The CDR3 length is 15 residues. CDR3: CASSATGLANYGYTF. Written as DNA, the CDR3 is TGTGCCAGCAGTGCGACGGGGTTAGCTAACTATGGCTACACCTTC.

This clone came up a few times. The rearrangement joins TRBV7-9 to TRBJ1-1, with 9 bases aligning to TRBD1. The CDR3 totals 15 residues. The trim removed 5 bases at V and 1 base at J, leaving 5 bases unmatched. Germline CDR1 and CDR2: SEHNR and FQNEAQ (reference sequence). The CDR3: CASSKQGASNTEAFF. The CDR3 nucleotides are TGTGCCAGCAGCAAACAGGGGGCCTCGAACACTGAAGCTTTCTTT. The full variable domain, its missing parts supplied by reference TRBV7-9 and TRBJ1-1, is DTGVSQNPRHKITKRGQNVTFRCDPISEHNRLYWYRQTLGQGPEFLTYFQNEAQLEKSRLLSDRFSAERPKGSFSTLEIQRTEQGDSAMYLCASSKQGASNTEAFFGQGTRLTVV.

The chain recombines TRBV6-5 with TRBJ1-2, with TRBD1 matching over 8 bases. The CDR3 has 14 residues. V dropped 7 bases and J dropped 8; count of bases not matched to a gene: 12. The germline V gene has CDR1 MNHEY and CDR2 SVGAGI. The CDR3 reads CASTPGTGASGYTF. The DNA of the CDR3 is TGTGCCAGCACCCCAGGGACAGGCGCCTCGGGCTACACCTTC.

The V gene is TRBV19, the J gene TRBJ2-4, with TRBD2 matching 8 bases. The CDR3 spans 20 residues. The J segment lost 3 bases and the V segment lost 1 base, leaving 17 bases of the junction unmatched. Germline loops: CDR1 LNHDA, CDR2 SQIVND (reference sequence). The CDR3 region is CASSIGGSLAGSANKNIQYF. The CDR3 nucleotides are TGTGCCAGTAGTATAGGGGGTTCCTTAGCGGGGTCGGCTAACAAAAACATTCAGTACTTC.

J is TRBJ1-2 and V is TRBV7-2; D is ambiguous. This CDR3 is built from 14 residues. Trimming removed 1 base at V and 4 bases at J, with 10 bases between. The germline gives CDR1 SGHTA, CDR2 FQGNSA. CDR3 coding DNA: TGTGCCAGCAGCTTAGGTGCAGGCTCCTATGGCTACACCTTC. It yields the protein CASSLGAGSYGYTF.

The table lists this clone with a count of one. This rearrangement joins TRBV5-4 to TRBJ2-6, with 13 bases lining up with TRBD2. CDR1 SGHNT and CDR2 YYREEE come from the germline V gene (reference sequence). CDR3 length: 18 residues. Trimming cost V 4 bases and J 2 bases; bases outside gene matches: 6. The CDR3 region is CASSIGTSGKTGANVLTF. The CDR3 DNA follows: TGTGCCAGCAGCATCGGGACTAGCGGGAAAACTGGGGCCAACGTCCTGACTTTC.

V is TRBV15 and J is TRBJ1-2, with no clear D. Trimming took 5 bases from V and 0 from J, leaving 13 bases between them. CDR1 is LNHNV and CDR2 is YYDKDF in the germline V gene (reference sequence). There are 15 residues in the CDR3. The CDR3: CATSSRKAANYGYTF. The CDR3 DNA reads as TGTGCCACCAGCTCCCGGAAGGCAGCTAACTATGGCTACACCTTC. Looking up the rest from reference TRBV15 and TRBJ1-2 gives the full variable domain: DAMVIQNPRYQVTQFGKPVTLSCSQTLNHNVMYWYQQKSSQAPKLLFHYYDKDFNNEADTPDNFQSRRPNTSFCFLDIRSPGLGDTAMYLCATSSRKAANYGYTFGSGTRLTVV.

In DNA, the CDR3 is TGTGCCAGCAGCTCCCGGGACAGGGGACGGATGAGCATGAACACTGAAGCTTTCTTT. Its translation is CASSSRDRGRMSMNTEAFF. The V call is TRBV7-9, the J call TRBJ1-1, with TRBD1 matching over 10 bases. This CDR3 region has 19 residues. Germline CDR1 reads SEHNR; CDR2 reads FQNEAQ (reference sequence). The J segment lost 0 bases and the V segment lost 4 bases, leaving 14 bases of the junction unmatched.

In this sample, this clone turned up once. This chain connects TRBV11-3 to TRBJ1-2; D is unclear. This CDR3 spans 12 amino acids. With 0 bases removed from V and 3 bases from J, the gap between germline ends came to 2 bases. Germline values: CDR1 SGHNT, CDR2 YENEEA. The CDR3 region is CASSLEHYGYTF. CDR3 sequence (DNA): TGTGCCAGCAGCTTAGAGCACTATGGCTACACCTTC.